A single sample is the source of the 25 T cell receptor beta chains below, sequenced in a study of control samples from healthy donors and cancer patients. Sequencing used immunoSEQ multiplex PCR; TCRdb keeps in-frame clones, though not all of them. This table holds fewer than 150,000 clones, approximately 90% found once. The specimen was blood. All receptors derive from a woman aged 18-29 years in good health.

The chain couples TRBV28 to TRBJ2-4, with 11 bases identical to TRBD2. CDR1 and CDR2 from the germline V gene are MDHEN and SYDVKM. The CDR3 length is 21 residues. Trimming cost V 6 bases and J 2 bases; bases outside gene matches: 21. CDR3 sequence: CASSVTGLFLAGGSTKNIQYF. The CDR3 coding sequence is TGTGCCAGCAGCGTGACTGGGCTGTTTCTAGCGGGAGGTTCAACCAAAAACATTCAGTACTTC.

This clone was observed a single time. The genes are TRBV7-3 and TRBJ2-2; D is undetermined. The CDR3 runs 12 residues. Germline V lookup: CDR1 SGHTA, CDR2 FQGTGA. The V end lost 5 bases, the J end lost 7 bases, and 8 bases lay between the germline ends. The CDR3 region has the DNA TGTGCCAGCAGCACACAGAACGGGGAGCTGTTTTTT. As protein: CASSTQNGELFF.

J is TRBJ2-7 and V is TRBV7-9; 9 nucleotides match TRBD2. J was trimmed by 4 bases and V by 2 bases; bases with no gene match: 12. This CDR3 contains 17 residues. CDR1 and CDR2 from the germline V gene are SEHNR and FQNEAQ (reference sequence). The DNA of the CDR3 is TGTGCCAGCAGCTTAACCCAAACCGGTAGCGGGGGTTACGAGCAGTACTTC. It translates to CASSLTQTGSGGYEQYF.

The chain links TRBV5-4 to TRBJ1-1; D remains unclear. CDR3 length equals 15 residues. The germline CDR1 and CDR2 sequences are SGHNT and YYREEE (reference sequence). The ends were cut back, 4 bases at V and 2 bases at J, with 15 bases in the middle. The CDR3, as DNA: TGTGCCAGCAGCCCCCCCCCGGGAGGAAACACTGAAGCTTTCTTT. Amino acid sequence: CASSPPPGGNTEAFF.

V and J are TRBV4-2 and TRBJ1-2; D is unresolved. The CDR3 covers 13 residues. V was shortened by 2 bases and J by 6 bases, with 10 bases between the two germline ends. From germline, CDR1 is LGHNA and CDR2 YNFKEQ. CDR3 loop: CASSQYEGNGYTF. As DNA, the CDR3 is TGTGCCAGCAGCCAATATGAGGGAAATGGCTACACCTTC.

This clone has only one observation. The chain carries TRBV29-1 and TRBJ1-2; 10 nucleotides agree with TRBD1. CDR1 SQVTM and CDR2 ANQGSEA come from the germline V gene. Trimming removed 7 bases from V and 3 bases from J; junction bases left unmatched: 8. The CDR3 is 14 amino acids. CDR3 sequence reads: CSAEPGQGYYGYTF. CDR3 bases: TGCAGCGCCGAGCCGGGACAGGGGTACTATGGCTACACCTTC.

The chain uses TRBV28 and TRBJ2-7; 8 bases align to TRBD1. In germline, CDR1 is MDHEN, CDR2 SYDVKM. The ends lost 6 bases at V and 3 bases at J; junction bases unmatched: 7. This CDR3 is built from 14 residues. CDR3 nucleotides: TGTGCCAGCAGCCCCAGGGGGCCCCTCTACGAGCAGTACTTC. Protein product: CASSPRGPLYEQYF.

The chain recombines TRBV28 with TRBJ2-7, with TRBD2 matching 14 bases. CDR1 and CDR2 (germline): MDHEN, SYDVKM. This CDR3 is 17 amino acids long. V shed 5 bases, J shed 3 bases, and the junction held 9 bases outside the gene matches. CDR3 amino acids: CASSQPGTSGSDYEQYF. CDR3 in DNA: TGTGCCAGCAGTCAGCCTGGGACTAGCGGGAGCGACTACGAGCAGTACTTC.

This chain connects TRBV5-4 to TRBJ1-1; D call uncertain. The CDR3 runs to 16 residues. V was pared by 1 base and J by 3 bases, with 16 bases between. Looked up from germline, CDR1 is SGHNT and CDR2 is YYREEE (reference sequence). In DNA, the CDR3 is TGTGCCAGCAGCTTGTTCGGGAAAAATCTACACACTGAAGCTTTCTTT. The encoded protein is CASSLFGKNLHTEAFF.

This clone was found once. This chain connects TRBV7-3 to TRBJ2-5; D is undetermined. The germline V and J ends were trimmed by 2 bases and 1 base, with 5 bases remaining between them. Per the germline V gene, CDR1 is SGHTA and CDR2 is FQGTGA. CDR3 length: 13 amino acids. The CDR3 sequence: CASSLGAQETQYF. The CDR3 nucleotides are TGTGCCAGCAGCTTAGGAGCCCAAGAGACCCAGTACTTC. Drawing the rest from reference TRBV7-3 and TRBJ2-5, the complete variable domain is GAGVSQTPSNKVTEKGKYVELRCDPISGHTALYWYRQSLGQGPEFLIYFQGTGAADDSGLPNDRFFAVRPEGSVSTLKIQRTERGDSAVYLCASSLGAQETQYFGPGTRLLVL.

This chain links TRBV18 with TRBJ2-5; 10 bases line up with TRBD1. The CDR3 extends over 16 amino acids. Unmatched junction bases numbered 6, after V lost 0 bases and J lost 5 bases. Germline assignment: CDR1 KGHSH and CDR2 LQKENI. The CDR3 sequence: CASSPPSTGGYETQYF. The CDR3 DNA follows: TGTGCCAGCTCACCACCGTCGACAGGGGGCTATGAGACCCAGTACTTC.

This chain joins TRBV5-6 and TRBJ1-6, with D unresolved. Per germline, CDR1 SGHDT and CDR2 YYEEEE. The CDR3 covers 13 residues. Trimming removed 2 bases at V and 8 bases at J, with 8 bases between. The CDR3 DNA is TGTGCCAGCAGCTTCCATTTGGATTCACCCCTCCACTTT. Its protein product is CASSFHLDSPLHF.

In regard to this clone: The sample carries other DNA sequences with the same CDR3. The rearrangement joins TRBV3-1 (or the pseudogene TRBV3-2) to TRBJ1-5, with a weak D call TRBD1 (5 bases). The germline V gene has CDR1 LGHDT and CDR2 YNNKEL (reference sequence). The V and J ends lost 1 base and 7 bases respectively, with 5 bases between them. The CDR3 consists of 12 residues. The CDR3 here is CASSQGDQPQHF. The CDR3 DNA sequence: TGTGCCAGCAGCCAAGGGGACCAGCCCCAGCATTTT.

The J gene is TRBJ2-1, the V gene TRBV5-6; TRBD1 agrees at 10 bases. This CDR3 spans 13 amino acids. Germline CDR1 SGHDT, CDR2 YYEEEE. V dropped 4 bases and J dropped 7; count of bases not matched to a gene: 2. The CDR3 sequence: CASSRDRGNEQFF. CDR3 nucleotide sequence: TGTGCCAGCAGCCGGGACAGGGGAAATGAGCAGTTCTTC.

J is TRBJ1-2 and V is TRBV5-8; 7 bases align to TRBD1. Germline V gives CDR1 SGHTS, CDR2 YDEGEE. The V segment lost 4 bases and the J segment 2 bases; nucleotides outside the gene matches: 2. CDR3 length: 13 amino acids. This CDR3 reads CASSRGQNYGYTF. DNA of the CDR3: TGTGCCAGCAGCCGGGGACAGAACTATGGCTACACCTTC.

This chain connects TRBV2 to TRBJ2-1; tentatively, D is TRBD1 or TRBD2 (6 bases each). Germline CDR1 reads SNHLY; CDR2 reads FYNNEI. This CDR3 has 12 residues. CDR3 amino acids: CAGGQTYNEQFF. The CDR3 nucleotides read TGTGCAGGGGGGCAGACCTACAATGAGCAGTTCTTC.

The J gene is TRBJ2-7, the V gene TRBV24-1; possibly TRBD1 for D (6 bases). V lost 5 bases and J lost 2, with 12 bases in between. Germline V CDR1 and CDR2: KGHDR, SFDVKD. This CDR3 contains 14 residues. CDR3 region: CATSGGHTTYEQYF. CDR3 bases: TGTGCCACCAGTGGGGGACACACAACCTACGAGCAGTACTTC.

The CDR3 protein is CASSPWTGGTKNIQYF. In DNA, the CDR3 is TGTGCCAGCAGCCCCTGGACAGGGGGGACTAAAAACATTCAGTACTTC. This chain connects TRBV3-1 (or the pseudogene TRBV3-2) to TRBJ2-4, with 10 bases aligning to TRBD1. The CDR3 loop spans 16 amino acids. Germline V CDR1 and CDR2: LGHDT, YNNKEL (reference sequence). After removal of 4 bases from V and 4 bases from J, the junction contained 7 bases not matched to a gene.

The chain joins TRBV7-2 to TRBJ2-7; D gene unclear. V was trimmed by 4 bases and J by 3 bases, leaving 10 bases between them. Germline lookup yields CDR1 SGHTA and CDR2 FQGNSA. The CDR3 runs 13 residues. This chain's CDR3 is CASSSPSFYEQYF. DNA of the CDR3: TGTGCCAGCAGCTCCCCGTCCTTCTACGAGCAGTACTTC.

This clone appeared a single time. The chain has TRBV23-1 and TRBJ2-1, with 8 nucleotides matching TRBD1. TRBV23-1 belongs to the ORF category, with a function that is uncertain. The ends lost 8 bases at V and 2 bases at J; junction bases unmatched: 8. The CDR3 contains 15 residues. CDR3 sequence: CASAQGAGTYNEQFF. CDR3 DNA: TGCGCCAGCGCCCAGGGGGCGGGCACCTACAATGAGCAGTTCTTC.

This clone has only a few counts. The chain employs TRBV19 and TRBJ2-7, with unresolved D. The CDR3 length is 13 residues. The germline CDR1 and CDR2 sequences are LNHDA and SQIVND (reference sequence). The V end lost 0 bases, the J end lost 4 bases, and 7 bases lay between the germline ends. The CDR3 sequence is CASSIELGYEQYF. The DNA for the CDR3 is TGTGCCAGTAGTATAGAGTTGGGTTACGAGCAGTACTTC.

V is TRBV7-6 and J is TRBJ1-4; D remains unclear. This CDR3 region has 17 residues. V gave up 1 base and J gave up 7 bases, with 19 bases separating them. Germline V gene sequence: CDR1 SGHVS, CDR2 FNYEAQ. For the CDR3, the DNA is TGTGCCAGCAGCTTAGACTCTATAGGGCATAGTAGTGAAAAACTGTTTTTT. Protein product: CASSLDSIGHSSEKLFF.

This clone occurred once. The chain links TRBV11-3 to TRBJ2-3; the D gene could be TRBD1 or TRBD2 (5 bases each). Germline-derived CDR1 and CDR2 are SGHNT and YENEEA. V was clipped by 5 bases and J by 0 bases, with 12 bases between them. The CDR3 consists of 15 residues. In DNA, the CDR3 is TGTGCCAGCAGCCCGGGACGAACTAGCACAGATACGCAGTATTTT. Amino acids: CASSPGRTSTDTQYF.

The chain has TRBV28 and TRBJ2-2, with TRBD2 as a possible D gene (6 bases). With 5 bases removed from V and 4 bases from J, the gap between germline ends came to 11 bases. CDR1 is MDHEN and CDR2 is SYDVKM in the germline V gene. This CDR3 contains 14 residues. CDR3 coding DNA: TGTGCCAGCAGTCCCGGGACTGCCACCGGGGAGCTGTTTTTT. It yields the protein CASSPGTATGELFF.

The gene calls are TRBV5-1 and TRBJ1-1; 7 nucleotides align to TRBD1. The CDR3 has 14 residues. Trimming removed 0 bases from V and 8 bases from J; junction bases left unmatched: 7. CDR1 is SGHRS, CDR2 YFSETQ, per germline. As DNA, the CDR3 is TGCGCCAGCAGCTTGGCTGGACAGGCTTCCGAAGCTTTCTTT. This codes for CASSLAGQASEAFF.